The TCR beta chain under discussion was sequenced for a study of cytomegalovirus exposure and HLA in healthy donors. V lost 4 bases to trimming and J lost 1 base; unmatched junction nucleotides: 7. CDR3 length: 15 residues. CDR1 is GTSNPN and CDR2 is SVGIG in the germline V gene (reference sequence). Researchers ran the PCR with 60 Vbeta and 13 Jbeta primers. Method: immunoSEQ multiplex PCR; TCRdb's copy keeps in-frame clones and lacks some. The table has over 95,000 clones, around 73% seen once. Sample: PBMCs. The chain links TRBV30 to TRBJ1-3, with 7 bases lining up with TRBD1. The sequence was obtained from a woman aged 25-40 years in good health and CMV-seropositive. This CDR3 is CAWTRGGLSGNTIYF. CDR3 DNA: TGTGCCTGGACAAGAGGGGGCCTATCTGGAAACACCATATATTTT.